This T cell receptor (beta chain) was captured in a study of glioma-infiltrating T cells. TCR alpha and beta CDR3 regions were amplified from RNA using iRepertoire nested multiplex PCR. TCRdb independently ran MiXCR on the multiplex PCR reads; one entry per CDR3 protein. The table lists 300,000 to 450,000 distinct CDR3 sequences, roughly two fifths of them singletons. As concerns this clonotype: Relative to the germline gene, one junction end is altered; a read error may explain this.

This CDR3 region has 14 residues. The germline gives CDR1 SSHAT, CDR2 FNYEAQ (reference sequence). The sequenced sample consisted of glioma tissue, nonneoplastic brain tissue, or PBMCs (not recorded which). The chain employs TRBV7-7 and TRBJ2-5, with 7 positions matching TRBD2. The clonotype comes from a human donor with low-grade glioma or glioblastoma, undergoing nonglioma brain surgery, or in good health (not recorded which). CDR3 residues: CASSLGRETETQYF. The CDR3 DNA reads TGTGCTAGCAGCTTAGGGCGGGAGACGGAGACCCAGTACTTC.